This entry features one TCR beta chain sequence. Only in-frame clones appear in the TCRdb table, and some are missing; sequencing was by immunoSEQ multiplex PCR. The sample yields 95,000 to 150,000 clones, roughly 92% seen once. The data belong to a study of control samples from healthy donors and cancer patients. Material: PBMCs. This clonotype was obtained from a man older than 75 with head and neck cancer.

The CDR3 loop is CASRGLDTEAFF. The CDR3 DNA reads as TGCGCCAGCAGGGGTTTGGACACTGAAGCTTTCTTT. The V gene is TRBV4-1, the J gene TRBJ1-1, with D unresolved. The V gene's germline CDR1 is MGHRA and CDR2 YSYEKL. The V end was cut by 6 bases, the J end by 3 bases, with 8 bases between. This CDR3 is 12 amino acids long.